The following is a T cell receptor (beta chain) sequence with its context. This sample stems from a study of blood T cell repertoires in COVID-19. Study details: COVID-19 samples collected from the United States, Italy and Spain covered acute and convalescent phases. Nucleic acid was either cDNA or gDNA, and it came from T cells, B-cell-depleted T cells, or PBMCs.

In the original processing: Amplification of reference gene primers was used by the study to estimate nucleated cell counts. Profiled with immunoSEQ multiplex PCR; TCRdb holds only in-frame clones, not every one. V and J calls plus clone size are reproduced from that table; the DNA served to infer D and trimming. The data show approximately 92,000 clones, with roughly 72% seen just once and around 25% held by the top ten. Trimming stripped 5 bases from V and 1 base from J, with 11 bases between. Germline CDR1 reads LNHDA; CDR2 reads SQIVND (reference sequence). The CDR3 contains 14 residues. This chain links TRBV19 with TRBJ1-1, with D unclear. Material: peripheral blood. The origin of this receptor is a woman aged 60-75 years in a cohort sampled during active or convalescent COVID-19. This chain's CDR3 is CASSYPPWNTEAFF. DNA of the CDR3: TGTGCCAGTAGTTATCCCCCCTGGAACACTGAAGCTTTCTTT.